This T cell receptor (beta chain) was sequenced for a study of T cells in Graves' hyperthyroidism and ophthalmopathy. Study-level background: Blood from the periphery was taken at initial diagnosis, before any treatment.

With a duration under 2 months, the hyperthyroidism was newly diagnosed in patients aged 18 to 65. This clonotype was counted at least ten times. Trimming cost V 4 bases and J 0 bases; bases outside gene matches: 3. The germline CDR1 and CDR2 sequences are DFQATT and SNEGSKA (reference sequence). The CDR3 runs to 15 residues. What was amplified from RNA transcripts were TCR beta CDR3 regions. TCR CDR3 underwent first-round RT-PCR with the HTBI primer set. One entry per CDR3 protein results from TCRdb running MiXCR on the multiplex PCR reads. The sample consists of fewer than 650,000 distinct CDR3 sequences, 14% of them appearing once.

The rearrangement links TRBV20-1 to TRBJ2-3; 11 bases are a match to TRBD2. The sequencing sample was made of blood. The receptor's source is a woman aged 40-49 years with Graves' hyperthyroidism. The CDR3 here is CSATRTSGSTDTQYF. Written as DNA, the CDR3 is TGCAGTGCTACCCGGACTAGCGGGAGCACAGATACGCAGTATTTT.